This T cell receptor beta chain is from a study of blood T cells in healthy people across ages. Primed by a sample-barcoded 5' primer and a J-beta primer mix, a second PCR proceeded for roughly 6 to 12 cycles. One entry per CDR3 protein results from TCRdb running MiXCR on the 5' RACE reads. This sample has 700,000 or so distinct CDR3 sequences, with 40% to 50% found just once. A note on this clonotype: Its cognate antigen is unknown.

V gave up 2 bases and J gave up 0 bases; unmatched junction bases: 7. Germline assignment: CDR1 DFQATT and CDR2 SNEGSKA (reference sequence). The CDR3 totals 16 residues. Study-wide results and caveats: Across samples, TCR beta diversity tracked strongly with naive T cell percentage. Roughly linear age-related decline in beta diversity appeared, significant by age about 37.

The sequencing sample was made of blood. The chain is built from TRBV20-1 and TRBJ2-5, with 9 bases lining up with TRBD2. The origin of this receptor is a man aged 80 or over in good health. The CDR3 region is CSARRSSGGYQETQYF. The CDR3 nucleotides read TGCAGTGCTAGAAGGAGCAGCGGGGGGTACCAAGAGACCCAGTACTTC.